This T cell receptor beta chain was retrieved from a study of T cells in Graves' hyperthyroidism and ophthalmopathy. Clinical symptoms, serum thyroxine, TRAb, thyroid ultrasound and orbital computed tomography informed diagnoses. Fresh 10 ml peripheral blood yielded PBMCs. RNA transcripts gave rise to amplified TCR beta CDR3 regions. The HTBI primer set was used in a first-round RT-PCR of the TCR CDR3. One entry per CDR3 protein, called by TCRdb with MiXCR from the multiplex PCR reads. The sample lists more than 500,000 distinct CDR3 sequences, around 15% occurring once. Many counts were recorded for this clonotype. Germline lookup yields CDR1 SGHDT and CDR2 YYEEEE. The CDR3 extends over 16 amino acids. Trimming stripped 4 bases from V and 3 bases from J, with 19 bases between.

This clonotype was obtained from a woman aged 30 to 39 with Graves' hyperthyroidism. What was sequenced was blood. The rearrangement uses TRBV5-6 and TRBJ1-1; unclear D gene. The CDR3 is CASSAGMWSRDTEAFF. The DNA for the CDR3 is TGTGCCAGCAGCGCGGGGATGTGGTCGAGGGACACTGAAGCTTTCTTT. The whole variable domain, filled in from reference TRBV5-6 and TRBJ1-1, reads DAGVTQSPTHLIKTRGQQVTLRCSPKSGHDTVSWYQQALGQGPQFIFQYYEEEERQRGNFPDRFSGHQFPNYSSELNVNALLLGDSALYLCASSAGMWSRDTEAFFGQGTRLTVV.